This T cell receptor (beta chain) emerged from a study of blood T cell repertoires in COVID-19. About the research overall: The analysed material was cDNA or gDNA that came from T cells, B-cell-depleted T cells, or PBMCs.

From germline, CDR1 is KGHSH and CDR2 LQKENI. J was trimmed by 4 bases and V by 3 bases; bases with no gene match: 3. The CDR3 consists of 15 residues. Authors' methods: The authors estimated nucleated cell counts from reference gene primer amplification. Method: immunoSEQ multiplex PCR; TCRdb's copy keeps in-frame clones and lacks some. V and J calls and clone size follow that table, whereas D and trimming were derived from the DNA. In the table there are 95,000 to 120,000 clones, approximately 83% of which are singletons. This clone turned up a few times. Sequencing was carried out using peripheral blood. This clonotype was sampled from a woman between 70 and 85 years old with acute or convalescent COVID-19. The chain recombines TRBV18 with TRBJ1-2, with 12 bases fitting TRBD1. Written as DNA, the CDR3 is TGTGCCAGCTCACCGGGACAGGGGGCGAGCTATGGCTACACCTTC. Protein: CASSPGQGASYGYTF.